These 13 T cell receptor beta chains came from one sample sequenced in a study of shared clonotypes between healthy human individuals. Produced via immunoSEQ multiplex PCR; TCRdb's table is partial and in-frame only. The sample lists hundreds of thousands of clones; less than 96% were seen once. The sequencing input was naive CD4+ T cells sorted from blood. Subset reported: CD45RA+ positively selected. The receptors come from a woman aged 25 to 39 in good health.

The chain employs TRBV2 and TRBJ2-3; D not resolved. The CDR3 is 14 amino acids. Germline V gene lookup returns CDR1 SNHLY and CDR2 FYNNEI. Between the trimmed V and J ends, which lost 7 bases and 0 bases, there was a span of 11 bases. The CDR3 region has the DNA TGTGCCAGCAACGGACCCCTTAGCACAGATACGCAGTATTTT. This sequence encodes CASNGPLSTDTQYF.

CDR3 coding DNA: TGTGCCAGCACCGGGGGGACGATCCTCCCACCTAGCAATCAGCCCCAGCATTTT. Amino acid sequence: CASTGGTILPPSNQPQHF. V usage is TRBV28 and J usage is TRBJ1-5; a weak D match, TRBD1 (5 bases). Germline assignment: CDR1 MDHEN and CDR2 SYDVKM. The CDR3 spans 18 residues. Trimming pared 7 bases from V and 0 bases from J, leaving 22 bases between. Full variable domain (outside the CDR3, taken from reference TRBV28 and TRBJ1-5): DVKVTQSSRYLVKRTGEKVFLECVQDMDHENMFWYRQDPGLGLRLIYFSYDVKMKEKGDIPEGYSVSREKKERFSLILESASTNQTSMYLCASTGGTILPPSNQPQHFGDGTRLSIL.

This chain connects TRBV5-1 to TRBJ2-1; D not resolved. The V end lost 1 base, the J end lost 7 bases, and 15 bases lay between the germline ends. Germline V CDR1 and CDR2: SGHRS, YFSETQ. This CDR3 has 15 amino acids. CDR3 region: CASSLNQPSRNEQFF. The CDR3 bases are TGCGCCAGCAGCTTGAATCAGCCCAGTAGGAATGAGCAGTTCTTC.

The CDR3 DNA sequence: TGTGCCAGCAGCTTAGTGGGCACAGAAAATTCACCCCTCCACTTT. Residues: CASSLVGTENSPLHF. This sequence joins TRBV7-9 and TRBJ1-6; D gene ambiguous. Germline assignment: CDR1 SEHNR and CDR2 FQNEAQ (reference sequence). Trimming removed 1 base at V and 7 bases at J, with 11 bases between. The CDR3 loop spans 15 amino acids.

This chain joins TRBV6-1 and TRBJ2-2; D not resolved. Trimming shortened V by 1 base and J by 2 bases, and 5 bases separated the two germline ends. Germline CDR1 MNHNS, CDR2 SASEGT. The CDR3 contains 14 residues. The chain's CDR3 is CASSEGINTGELFF. The CDR3 DNA sequence: TGTGCCAGCAGTGAAGGGATCAACACCGGGGAGCTGTTTTTT.

V gene TRBV19 combines with J gene TRBJ2-5; D gene uncertain. The J call may be in error: the DNA end matches TRBJ2-7 better. This CDR3 comprises 15 residues. CDR1 is LNHDA, CDR2 SQIVND, per germline (reference sequence). The CDR3 DNA reads as TGTGCCAGTAGCACCCCCCACCGGGCGCCCTACGAGCAGTACTTC. Its translation is CASSTPHRAPYEQYF.

J is TRBJ2-7 and V is TRBV19, with 9 bases that match TRBD2. The V gene end was trimmed by 4 bases and the J gene end by 4 bases; junction bases not matched to a gene: 14. The CDR3 has 17 amino acids. CDR1 LNHDA and CDR2 SQIVND come from the germline V gene (reference sequence). The chain's CDR3 is CASSTKYFSGRRYEQYF. CDR3 in DNA: TGTGCCAGTAGTACGAAGTACTTTAGCGGGAGAAGATACGAGCAGTACTTC.

This clone is a singleton in its sample. This chain links TRBV20-1 with TRBJ2-7; D is undetermined. Trimming took off 3 bases at V and 0 bases at J, with 3 bases between the two ends. This CDR3 spans 11 amino acids. Looked up from germline, CDR1 is DFQATT and CDR2 is SNEGSKA (reference sequence). CDR3 DNA sequence: TGCAGTGCTAGGATCTCCTACGAGCAGTACTTC. This encodes CSARISYEQYF.

The chain joins TRBV28 to TRBJ1-1; 7 bases are a match to TRBD1. CDR3 length equals 12 residues. V shed 10 bases, J shed 11 bases, and the junction held 13 bases outside the gene matches. Germline V gene data show CDR1 as MDHEN and CDR2 as SYDVKM. CDR3 coding DNA: TGTGCCACCTCGACAGGGCCAATAGAGGCTTTCTTT. The encoded protein is CATSTGPIEAFF.

The rearrangement joins TRBV10-2 to TRBJ2-5; D may be TRBD2 (7 bases). CDR3 length equals 15 residues. CDR1 and CDR2 (germline): WSHSY, SAAADI. Trimming cost V 0 bases and J 7 bases, with 15 bases left between them. The CDR3 coding sequence is TGCGCCAGCAGTGAGTCCCCGGGGGGCTCGGGGACCCAGTACTTC. Translating gives CASSESPGGSGTQYF.

This sequence joins TRBV27 and TRBJ1-5, with D possibly matching TRBD1 (6 bases). The CDR3 spans 14 residues. The V and J ends lost 6 bases and 7 bases respectively, with 16 bases between them. CDR1 and CDR2 from the germline V gene are MNHEY and SMNVEV (reference sequence). In DNA, the CDR3 is TGTGCCAGCAGGATTACAGGGAGCGGGCAGCCCCAGCATTTT. Its translation is CASRITGSGQPQHF.

The chain is built from TRBV5-1 and TRBJ1-2, with 10 bases aligning to TRBD1. CDR1 SGHRS and CDR2 YFSETQ come from the germline V gene. Trimming took 5 bases from V and 8 from J; bases not matched to a gene: 9. The CDR3 totals 14 residues. Here the CDR3 DNA reads TGCGCCAGCAGTTCCGACAGGGGGCTCGGAGGCTACACCTTC. Protein product: CASSSDRGLGGYTF.

The gene calls are TRBV5-1 and TRBJ1-1; D remains ambiguous. The CDR3 totals 15 residues. The germline V and J ends were trimmed by 4 bases and 3 bases, with 16 bases remaining between them. Per germline, CDR1 SGHRS and CDR2 YFSETQ. The CDR3 DNA is TGCGCCAGCAGCGAGGGCCCTACGCGGGACACTGAAGCTTTCTTT. Protein sequence: CASSEGPTRDTEAFF.